The sequence of this T cell receptor beta chain was determined in a study of blood T cells in healthy people across ages. Study-wide context: About one barcoded beta molecule per two T cells was captured by template switching.

The CDR3 consists of 17 residues. V shed 1 base and J shed 2 bases, with 17 bases lying between them. Germline CDR1 SGHAT, CDR2 FQNNGV. Together with a sample-barcoded 5' primer, a J-beta primer mix was included in a second PCR lasting about 6 to 12 cycles. Every single cDNA molecule received a tag from a template-switch adaptor with 12 random nucleotides. Sequencing recovered at least 2.5 million CDR3-containing paired-end reads from each sample. TCRdb passed the 5' RACE reads through MiXCR, listing each CDR3 protein once. The sample consists of just over 1 million distinct CDR3 sequences, around 45% of them appearing once. Per sample, a minimum of 6.5 million PBMCs were isolated.

The chain uses TRBV11-2 and TRBJ2-5; TRBD1 is a possible D gene (6 bases). The sequencing sample was made of blood. The source is a woman in her sixties in good health. The CDR3 reads CASSLGRTGHGQETQYF. In nucleotides, the CDR3 is TGTGCCAGCAGCTTAGGACGTACAGGGCATGGTCAAGAGACCCAGTACTTC.